Listed below are T cell receptor beta chains from one sample, sequenced in a study of T cell repertoires in cytomegalovirus infection. Their recognized antigens are unknown. TCRdb redid the calling of the reads with MiXCR, one entry per CDR3 protein. The sample lists 450,000 to 600,000 distinct CDR3 sequences, about 39% seen once, with around 45% in the top ten. Material: cultured PBMCs, obtained from culture after CMV antigen stimulation. Every receptor here comes from a human donor in good health (CMV status not recorded). Some clones in this sample may be carry-over from other donors' samples. The CDR3 runs from the conserved cysteine through the conserved F or W. Each record gives: J gene, V gene, D gene, clone size, CDR3 DNA, CDR3 protein. A D gene is named only where the DNA matches it firmly. Clone size, where shown, is once, few, many, or a class for clones that have expanded.

TRBJ1-5 | TRBV12-3/TRBV12-4 | NA | NA | TGTGCCAGCAGCTCGACAGTGTTCAATCAGCCCCAGCATTTT | CASSSTVFNQPQHF
TRBJ2-1 | TRBV7-2 | TRBD1 | few | TGTGCCAGCAGCGGACAGGGGGTACGTGAGCAGTTCTTC | CASSGQGVREQFF
TRBJ2-2 | TRBV7-6 | TRBD1 | NA | TGTGCCAGCAGCCTCACAGGGGGCCTCGCCGGGGAGCTGTTTTTT | CASSLTGGLAGELFF
TRBJ2-2 | TRBV7-9 | TRBD2 | NA | TGTGCCAGCAGCTTAGGACTAGCGGCCTACACCGGGGAGCTGTTTTTT | CASSLGLAAYTGELFF
TRBJ2-1 | TRBV11-3 | TRBD2 | NA | TGTGCCAGCAGCCAAGGTGCGGGAGTGGGTGAGCAGTTCTTC | CASSQGAGVGEQFF
TRBJ2-3 | TRBV10-3 | TRBD1 | NA | TGTGCCATCAGTGGCGCACAGGGGGAAGCGCAGTATTTT | CAISGAQGEAQYF
TRBJ1-5 | TRBV7-2 | NA | many | TGTGCCAGCAGCTTAGGACAGGGCAATCAGCCCCAGCATTTT | CASSLGQGNQPQHF
TRBJ2-1 | TRBV7-2 | NA | few | TGTGCCAGCAGCTCCGGGGTCTTCTCCTACAATGAGCAGTTCTTC | CASSSGVFSYNEQFF
TRBJ2-5 | TRBV7-6 | TRBD1 | NA | TGTGCCAGCAGCCACGGGACAGGGATGGTGACCCAGTACTTC | CASSHGTGMVTQYF
TRBJ1-5 | TRBV10-3 | NA | NA | TGTGCCATCAGTGAGAGGCAGGGTGGTCAGCCCCAGCATTTT | CAISERQGGQPQHF
TRBJ1-5 | TRBV12-5 | NA | NA | TGTGCTAGTGGTTTGGCCCTCGGGGAAAGGAGCAATCAGCCCCAGCATTTT | CASGLALGERSNQPQHF
TRBJ2-6 | TRBV4-1 | NA | NA | TGCGCCAGCAGCCCAGGAAGGGCCCCCTCTGGTGGGGCCAACGTCCTGACTTTC | CASSPGRAPSGGANVLTF
TRBJ1-1 | TRBV7-2 | NA | NA | TGTGCCAGCAGCTTGTTGACGGAGAACACTGAAGCTTTCTTT | CASSLLTENTEAFF
TRBJ2-1 | TRBV6-2/TRBV6-3 | NA | NA | TGTGCCAGCAGCCGCACCCGGACCAATGAGCAGTTCTTC | CASSRTRTNEQFF
TRBJ2-7 | TRBV28 | NA | once | TGTGCCAGCAGTTTGTGGGCCGACGGTTCGCCGAGCTCCTACGAGCAGTACTTC | CASSLWADGSPSSYEQYF
TRBJ1-1 | TRBV19 | NA | NA | TGTGCCAGTGACAATAGAAGGCCCCGCCCCATGAACACTGAAGCTTTCTTT | CASDNRRPRPMNTEAFF
TRBJ2-1 | TRBV2 | NA | few | TGTGCCAGCAGAGGGACTCGTTACAATGAGCAGTTCTTC | CASRGTRYNEQFF
TRBJ2-1 | TRBV11-2 | TRBD1 | NA | TGTGCCAGCAGCCAACATCAGGACAGGGATTACAATGAGCAGTTCTTC | CASSQHQDRDYNEQFF
TRBJ2-7 | TRBV6-2/TRBV6-3 | NA | few | TGTGCCAGCAGTTATATGGGACGGCGGGAGCAGTACTTC | CASSYMGRREQYF
TRBJ2-1 | TRBV7-2 | NA | many | TGTGCCAGCAGCTTCGGGTACAATGAGCAGTTCTTC | CASSFGYNEQFF
TRBJ2-1 | TRBV28 | TRBD2 | NA | TGTGCCGGGGGTCCAGCGGGAGGAAATGAGCAGTTCTTC | CAGGPAGGNEQFF
TRBJ2-7 | TRBV7-6 | NA | NA | TGTGCCAGCAGCGTGGACCCCTACGAGCAGTACTTC | CASSVDPYEQYF
TRBJ1-1 | TRBV7-9 | TRBD1 | few | TGTGCCAGCAGCCTAGAAGGACGACAGGGGTGGAGGAGAAACACTGAAGCTTTCTTT | CASSLEGRQGWRRNTEAFF
TRBJ2-5 | TRBV28 | TRBD2 | NA | TGTGCCAGCAGTTTTCGGACGTTCGGGGGGGGACTAGCGGGGGAAGAGACCCAGTACTTC | CASSFRTFGGGLAGEETQYF
TRBJ2-5 | TRBV11-2 | TRBD2 | NA | TGTGCCAGCAGCTTATCCCTAGCGGACAACCAAGAGACCCAGTACTTC | CASSLSLADNQETQYF
TRBJ2-1 | TRBV29-1 | NA | NA | TGCAGCGTTGCCGATCCCCCGAGGGATGAGCAGTTCTTC | CSVADPPRDEQFF
TRBJ1-1 | TRBV15 | NA | once | TGTGCCACCAGCAGAGATCGAGGGCGTCAAAGGGTGGCTTTCTTT | CATSRDRGRQRVAFF
TRBJ2-3 | TRBV18 | NA | NA | TGTGCCAGCTCACCCCCGGGACGCTCAGATACGCAGTATTTT | CASSPPGRSDTQYF
TRBJ2-5 | TRBV11-2 | TRBD2 | NA | TGTGCCAGCAGGGAGAGCGGGAGGGGGTACCAAGAGACCCAGTACTTC | CASRESGRGYQETQYF
TRBJ2-7 | TRBV12-3/TRBV12-4 | NA | NA | TGTGCCAGCAGTTCCCAAAAGTGGGAGCAGTACTTC | CASSSQKWEQYF
TRBJ2-5 | TRBV12-3/TRBV12-4 | NA | NA | TGTGCCAGCAGTGACGTGGGGGGCTCAGAGACCCAGTACTTC | CASSDVGGSETQYF
TRBJ2-3 | TRBV6-6 | NA | few | TGTGCCAGCACCCTCTCGGGGCAGTTCGACTCTAGCACAGATACGCAGTATTTT | CASTLSGQFDSSTDTQYF
TRBJ1-5 | TRBV20-1 | TRBD1 | NA | TGCAGTGCTCACGGGACAGCCTCTCAGCCCCAGCATTTT | CSAHGTASQPQHF